The 30 T cell receptor beta chains listed next were all sequenced from one sample in a study of beta chain features in type 1 diabetes. Overall study findings and caveats: Significant though moderate, a shortening of TCRB CDR3s appeared in all four CD4+ subsets of Type 1 diabetes patients.

Expressed TCRB transcripts were sequenced because the entire RNA isolate underwent reverse transcription. Assay: immunoSEQ multiplex PCR; the TCRdb copy retains only in-frame clones and omits some. The table has 630,000 or so clones, over 13% seen once. Their specific antigens are unknown. The sequencing input was naive CD4+ T cells from blood. The receptors were sampled from a man younger than 35 with type 1 diabetes.

The chain combines TRBV19 with TRBJ2-1; possibly TRBD1 or TRBD2 for D (5 bases each). V shed 7 bases and J shed 8 bases, with 15 bases lying between them. The CDR3 extends over 13 amino acids. CDR1 is LNHDA and CDR2 is SQIVND in the germline V gene (reference sequence). The CDR3 is CASTPAGRDEQFF. For the CDR3, the DNA is TGTGCCAGTACCCCCGCAGGGCGGGATGAGCAGTTCTTC.

This clone was seen a few times. The rearrangement joins TRBV2 to TRBJ1-2; TRBD1 might be the D (6 bases). The CDR3 length is 14 residues. Trimming stripped 3 bases from V and 5 bases from J, with 13 bases between. CDR1 is SNHLY and CDR2 is FYNNEI in the germline V gene. CDR3 in DNA: TGTGCCAGCAGTGAGGGCAGGGGATGGTATGGCTACACCTTC. It yields the protein CASSEGRGWYGYTF.

V gene TRBV5-1 combines with J gene TRBJ2-7, with 9 bases that match TRBD1. J lost 7 bases, V lost 3 bases, and 8 bases had no gene match. Germline values: CDR1 SGHRS, CDR2 YFSETQ. The CDR3 is 14 residues long. The CDR3 DNA sequence: TGCGCCAGCAGCTCGACTGGACAGGGGAGGGAGCAGTACTTC. Protein: CASSSTGQGREQYF. Looking up the rest from reference TRBV5-1 and TRBJ2-7 gives the full variable domain: KAGVTQTPRYLIKTRGQQVTLSCSPISGHRSVSWYQQTPGQGLQFLFEYFSETQRNKGNFPGRFSGRQFSNSRSEMNVSTLELGDSALYLCASSSTGQGREQYFGPGTRLTVT.

The sample holds a few counts of this clone. The V and J genes are TRBV5-6 and TRBJ1-4; weak D call: TRBD1 (6 bases). The CDR3 is made up of 15 amino acids. Germline V lookup: CDR1 SGHDT, CDR2 YYEEEE. The V gene lost 0 bases and the J gene lost 6 bases, with 12 bases spanning the gap. The CDR3 DNA is TGTGCCAGCAGCTTGGTAGGGGGACTTGATGAAAAACTGTTTTTT. This codes for CASSLVGGLDEKLFF.

The genes are TRBV5-1 and TRBJ2-7; 10 nucleotides agree with TRBD2. This CDR3 is built from 15 residues. V dropped 4 bases and J dropped 1; count of bases not matched to a gene: 5. Germline V gene lookup returns CDR1 SGHRS and CDR2 YFSETQ. The CDR3 loop reads CASSPRTSGSYEQYF. The CDR3 DNA reads TGCGCCAGCAGCCCCCGGACTAGCGGATCCTACGAGCAGTACTTC.

The rearrangement uses TRBV18 and TRBJ1-1, with D possibly TRBD1 on 5 matching bases. The CDR3 contains 14 residues. Germline V lookup: CDR1 KGHSH, CDR2 LQKENI. V was shortened by 2 bases and J by 1 base, with 8 bases between the two germline ends. The CDR3 DNA sequence: TGTGCCAGCTCACCAGTACAGGAGAACACTGAAGCTTTCTTT. Translation: CASSPVQENTEAFF. Full variable domain (missing parts from reference TRBV18 and TRBJ1-1): NAGVMQNPRHLVRRRGQEARLRCSPMKGHSHVYWYRQLPEEGLKFMVYLQKENIIDESGMPKERFSAEFPKEGPSILRIQQVVRGDSAAYFCASSPVQENTEAFFGQGTRLTVV.

This clone was seen a handful of times. CDR3 protein: CASSAWDPGEDGYTF. The CDR3 DNA reads as TGTGCCAGCAGCGCATGGGACCCGGGAGAGGATGGCTACACCTTC. The V gene is TRBV7-2, the J gene TRBJ1-2; D is possibly TRBD1 (5 bases). Germline CDR1 SGHTA, CDR2 FQGNSA. Trimming removed 5 bases from V and 6 bases from J, with 19 bases in between. CDR3 length: 15 residues.

The chain couples TRBV5-6 to TRBJ2-7; no definite D call. This CDR3 region has 13 residues. V was pared by 0 bases and J by 3 bases, with 7 bases between. CDR1 and CDR2 (germline): SGHDT, YYEEEE. The CDR3 is CASSLGSYYEQYF. CDR3 sequence (DNA): TGTGCCAGCAGCTTGGGCAGCTACTACGAGCAGTACTTC.

A few counts support this clone. The chain employs TRBV5-4 and TRBJ2-3; D unclear. The germline V gene has CDR1 SGHNT and CDR2 YYREEE (reference sequence). This CDR3 has 11 amino acids. Trimming cost V 6 bases and J 4 bases, with 6 bases left between them. The CDR3 coding sequence is TGTGCCAGCAACGCCGCAGATACGCAGTATTTT. The encoded protein is CASNAADTQYF.

This clone was found a few times. This sequence joins TRBV18 and TRBJ1-1; D gene unclear. V shed 0 bases and J shed 1 base, with 9 bases lying between them. The germline gives CDR1 KGHSH, CDR2 LQKENI. The CDR3 covers 15 residues. The CDR3 here is CASSPPTAANTEAFF. CDR3 sequence (DNA): TGTGCCAGCTCACCACCTACTGCAGCGAACACTGAAGCTTTCTTT.

The chain employs TRBV7-9 and TRBJ2-1; 8 bases align to TRBD2. Germline CDR1 SEHNR, CDR2 FQNEAQ (reference sequence). The CDR3 totals 16 residues. With V trimmed by 5 bases and J by 3 bases, 9 bases remained unmatched. The CDR3 region is CASSRFSGEFYNEQFF. DNA for the CDR3: TGTGCCAGCAGCCGTTTTAGCGGGGAGTTCTACAATGAGCAGTTCTTC.

Only a few counts were recorded for this clone. This rearrangement joins TRBV4-3 to TRBJ1-1; D not resolved. CDR3 size: 15 residues. Germline CDR1 and CDR2: LGHNA and YSLEER. V was cut by 0 bases and J by 1 base, with 9 bases left in between. The CDR3 nucleotides are TGCGCCAGCAGCCAAGATATAAAAGGGAACACTGAAGCTTTCTTT. Protein sequence: CASSQDIKGNTEAFF.

This clone was counted between two and nine times. This chain joins TRBV2 and TRBJ1-1; D unclear. With 5 bases removed from V and 1 base from J, the gap between germline ends came to 5 bases. Germline loops: CDR1 SNHLY, CDR2 FYNNEI. This CDR3 comprises 12 residues. The CDR3 region is CASSWSNTEAFF. The DNA of the CDR3 is TGTGCCAGCAGTTGGTCGAACACTGAAGCTTTCTTT.

This clone was seen a few times. The rearrangement uses TRBV18 and TRBJ2-1; D possibly corresponds to TRBD1 (5 bases). The V end was cut by 2 bases, the J end by 9 bases, with 11 bases between. CDR1 and CDR2 from the germline V gene are KGHSH and LQKENI. The CDR3 consists of 13 residues. The DNA for the CDR3 is TGTGCCAGCTCACCAGACAGAGAGGTTGAGCAGTTCTTC. Translated, it gives CASSPDREVEQFF.

J is TRBJ2-3 and V is TRBV9; tentatively, D is TRBD1 (6 bases). The V gene's germline CDR1 is SGDLS and CDR2 YYNGEE. This CDR3 region has 16 residues. V dropped 1 base and J dropped 4 bases, with 16 bases sitting between them. The CDR3 sequence: CASSVQPGDGPDTQYF. CDR3 DNA sequence: TGTGCCAGCAGCGTACAGCCAGGGGATGGACCAGATACGCAGTATTTT. The entire variable domain, with the rest obtained from reference TRBV9 and TRBJ2-3, is as follows: DSGVTQTPKHLITATGQRVTLRCSPRSGDLSVYWYQQSLDQGLQFLIQYYNGEERAKGNILERFSAQQFPDLHSELNLSSLELGDSALYFCASSVQPGDGPDTQYFGPGTRLTVL.

V and J are TRBV11-1 and TRBJ2-4, with 11 bases identical to TRBD2. The CDR3 runs to 19 residues. The J segment lost 6 bases and the V segment lost 1 base, leaving 14 bases of the junction unmatched. The germline V gene encodes CDR1 SGHAT and CDR2 FQDESV (reference sequence). The CDR3 nucleotides read TGTGCCAGCAGCTTAGATGGACTACGACTAGCGGGAAAGGGAAACATTCAGTACTTC. Translated, it gives CASSLDGLRLAGKGNIQYF.

This clone has more than one count but fewer than ten. The CDR3: CASSYGLVETQYF. CDR3 nucleotides: TGTGCCAGCAGTTACGGCCTTGTGGAGACCCAGTACTTC. V and J are TRBV6-5 and TRBJ2-5; no definite D call. The V and J ends lost 2 bases and 5 bases respectively, with 9 bases between them. Germline assignment: CDR1 MNHEY and CDR2 SVGAGI. This CDR3 is built from 13 residues.

This sequence joins TRBV28 and TRBJ1-2; D not certain. Germline V CDR1 and CDR2: MDHEN, SYDVKM. The V and J ends lost 5 bases and 5 bases respectively, with 15 bases between them. This CDR3 has 14 residues. CDR3 region: CASSIARLRYGYTF. As DNA, the CDR3 is TGTGCCAGCAGTATCGCCCGTCTACGATATGGCTACACCTTC.

The J gene is TRBJ2-3, the V gene TRBV29-1; possible D gene TRBD2, 5 bases. V lost 6 bases and J lost 2, with 6 bases in between. The CDR3 contains 11 residues. CDR1 is SQVTM and CDR2 is ANQGSEA in the germline V gene. The CDR3 DNA sequence: TGCAGCGTCCGGGACACAGATACGCAGTATTTT. It yields the protein CSVRDTDTQYF.

The V gene is TRBV28, the J gene TRBJ1-4; D gene ambiguous. Germline CDR1 reads MDHEN; CDR2 reads SYDVKM. The CDR3 is 12 amino acids. V was pared by 7 bases and J by 5 bases, with 8 bases between. CDR3 nucleotide sequence: TGTGCCAGCACCTACACAAATGAAAAACTGTTTTTT. Residues: CASTYTNEKLFF.

This clone was detected a few times. The V gene is TRBV29-1, the J gene TRBJ2-7; D gene ambiguous. The V gene's germline CDR1 is SQVTM and CDR2 ANQGSEA. The length of the CDR3 is 13 residues. Deletions cut 5 bases from V and 4 bases from J, with 15 bases between. CDR3 sequence: CSVRRVLSYEQYF. The CDR3 DNA sequence: TGCAGCGTTAGAAGGGTGTTAAGTTACGAGCAGTACTTC.

This clone showed up just a few times. At the DNA level, this CDR3 is encoded by other sequences in the same sample as well. This sequence joins TRBV15 and TRBJ2-5; 7 bases agree with TRBD1. The V segment lost 0 bases and the J segment 3 bases; nucleotides outside the gene matches: 1. The CDR3 spans 14 residues. CDR1 is LNHNV, CDR2 YYDKDF, per germline (reference sequence). CDR3 in DNA: TGTGCCACCAGCAGAGACAGGGGGAAAGAGACCCAGTACTTC. This gives the protein CATSRDRGKETQYF.

This clone was detected only a few times. The chain has TRBV10-3 and TRBJ1-4; TRBD1 agrees at 7 bases. This CDR3 contains 15 residues. The V segment lost 6 bases and the J segment 6 bases; nucleotides outside the gene matches: 10. CDR1 ENHRY and CDR2 SYGVKD come from the germline V gene. The CDR3 DNA reads as TGTGCCATCAGAACAAGTACAGGGGCGGATGAAAAACTGTTTTTT. Translating gives CAIRTSTGADEKLFF.

This clone was recorded a few times. The chain uses TRBV30 and TRBJ1-3; no clear D. Germline CDR1 GTSNPN, CDR2 SVGIG (reference sequence). The V gene lost 1 base and the J gene lost 7 bases, with 11 bases spanning the gap. The CDR3 extends over 13 amino acids. The CDR3 spells CAWSDGVRNTIYF. As DNA, the CDR3 is TGTGCCTGGAGTGACGGGGTGAGGAACACCATATATTTT.

This clone was recorded a few times. V usage is TRBV30 and J usage is TRBJ1-2; the D is unclear. Germline-derived CDR1 and CDR2 are GTSNPN and SVGIG (reference sequence). The CDR3 runs 13 residues. V was trimmed by 0 bases and J by 8 bases, leaving 13 bases between them. The CDR3 loop is CAWSVQEVRGYTF. The CDR3 DNA reads as TGTGCCTGGAGTGTACAAGAGGTCCGGGGCTACACCTTC.

The chain combines TRBV19 with TRBJ2-7; 8 bases are shared with TRBD1. CDR3 length: 16 amino acids. The germline gives CDR1 LNHDA, CDR2 SQIVND (reference sequence). The V gene end was trimmed by 1 base and the J gene end by 7 bases; junction bases not matched to a gene: 12. CDR3 residues: CASSIGLGDRINEQYF. The CDR3 bases are TGTGCCAGTAGTATAGGTCTGGGGGACAGGATTAATGAGCAGTACTTC.

Comments on this clone: This sample also contains other DNA sequences that code for the same CDR3. The chain uses TRBV5-1 and TRBJ1-2; D perhaps matches TRBD1 (5 bases). The V gene's germline CDR1 is SGHRS and CDR2 YFSETQ. Between the trimmed V and J ends, which lost 4 bases and 4 bases, there was a span of 8 bases. The CDR3 is 12 amino acids. The CDR3 nucleotides are TGCGCCAGCAGCACTGACAGCTATGGCTACACCTTC. Translating it yields CASSTDSYGYTF.

The chain has TRBV30 and TRBJ1-5; D is unclear. V was trimmed by 6 bases and J by 2 bases, leaving 11 bases between them. The CDR3 contains 13 residues. Per the germline V gene, CDR1 is GTSNPN and CDR2 is SVGIG (reference sequence). The DNA of the CDR3 is TGTGCCTGTAATGAGGTGGGCAATCAGCCCCAGCATTTT. Its translation: CACNEVGNQPQHF.

CDR3 in DNA: TGTGCCAGCAGTTTAGGTCCTGCTGGGAGAACTGAAGCTTTCTTT. Its protein product is CASSLGPAGRTEAFF. The gene calls are TRBV28 and TRBJ1-1; D ambiguous. Germline CDR1 and CDR2: MDHEN and SYDVKM. V was clipped by 2 bases and J by 5 bases, with 15 bases between them. The CDR3 sequence is 15 residues long.

The chain couples TRBV4-1 to TRBJ2-3; 9 positions match TRBD2. The CDR3 totals 18 residues. In germline, CDR1 is MGHRA, CDR2 YSYEKL. V was pared by 1 base and J by 0 bases, with 8 bases of the junction left unmatched. The CDR3 region has the DNA TGCGCCAGCAGCCAAGGTAGCCCTCTAGCGGGAAGCACAGATACGCAGTATTTT. Protein sequence: CASSQGSPLAGSTDTQYF.